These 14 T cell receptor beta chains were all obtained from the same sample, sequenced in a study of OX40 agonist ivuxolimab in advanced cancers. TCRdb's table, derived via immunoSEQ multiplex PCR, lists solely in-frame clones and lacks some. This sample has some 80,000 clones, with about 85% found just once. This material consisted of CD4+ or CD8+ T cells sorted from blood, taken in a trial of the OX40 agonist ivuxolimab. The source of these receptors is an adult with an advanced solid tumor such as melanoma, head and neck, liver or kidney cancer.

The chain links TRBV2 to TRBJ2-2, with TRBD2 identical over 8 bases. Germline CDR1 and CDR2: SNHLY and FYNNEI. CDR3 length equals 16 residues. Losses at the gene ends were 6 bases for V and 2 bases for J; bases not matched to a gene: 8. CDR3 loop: CASRPAAGGNTGELFF. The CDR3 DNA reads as TGTGCCAGCAGGCCGGCTGCGGGGGGCAACACCGGGGAGCTGTTTTTT.

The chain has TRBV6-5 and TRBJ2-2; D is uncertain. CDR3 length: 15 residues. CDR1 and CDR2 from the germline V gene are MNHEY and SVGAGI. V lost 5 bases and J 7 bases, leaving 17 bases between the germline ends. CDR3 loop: CASSQTPGLVGELFF. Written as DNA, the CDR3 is TGTGCCAGCAGTCAAACGCCCGGGCTTGTCGGGGAGCTGTTTTTT.

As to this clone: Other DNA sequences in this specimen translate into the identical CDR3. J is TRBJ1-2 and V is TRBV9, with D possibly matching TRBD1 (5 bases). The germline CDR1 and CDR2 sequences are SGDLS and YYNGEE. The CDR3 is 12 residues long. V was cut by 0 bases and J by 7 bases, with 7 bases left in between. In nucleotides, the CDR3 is TGTGCCAGCAGCGTAGGGGGCGGTGGCTACACCTTC. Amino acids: CASSVGGGGYTF.

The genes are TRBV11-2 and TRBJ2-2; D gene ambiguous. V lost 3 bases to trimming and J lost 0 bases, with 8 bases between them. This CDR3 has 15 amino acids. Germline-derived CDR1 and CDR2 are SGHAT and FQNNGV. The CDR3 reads CASSFGRANTGELFF. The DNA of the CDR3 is TGTGCCAGCAGCTTCGGCCGGGCGAACACCGGGGAGCTGTTTTTT.

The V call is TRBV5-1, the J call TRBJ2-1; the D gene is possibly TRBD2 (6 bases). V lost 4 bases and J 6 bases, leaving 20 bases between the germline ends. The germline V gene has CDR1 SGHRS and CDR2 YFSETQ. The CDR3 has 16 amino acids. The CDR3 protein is CASSPGEQRAGNEQFF. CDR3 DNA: TGCGCCAGCAGCCCGGGGGAACAGAGAGCGGGCAATGAGCAGTTCTTC.

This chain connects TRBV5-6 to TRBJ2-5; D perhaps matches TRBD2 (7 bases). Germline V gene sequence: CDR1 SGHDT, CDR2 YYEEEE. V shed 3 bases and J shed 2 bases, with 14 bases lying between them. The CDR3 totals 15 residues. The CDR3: CASSWGGVGQETQYF. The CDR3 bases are TGTGCCAGCAGCTGGGGGGGCGTCGGACAAGAGACCCAGTACTTC.

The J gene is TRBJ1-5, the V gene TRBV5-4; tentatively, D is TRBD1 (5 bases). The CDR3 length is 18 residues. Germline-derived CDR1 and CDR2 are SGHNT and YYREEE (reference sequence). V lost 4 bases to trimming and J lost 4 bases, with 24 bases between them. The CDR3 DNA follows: TGTGCCAGCAGCCGCCGCCAGGGCGCAGACCCAAGTAATCAGCCCCAGCATTTT. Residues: CASSRRQGADPSNQPQHF.

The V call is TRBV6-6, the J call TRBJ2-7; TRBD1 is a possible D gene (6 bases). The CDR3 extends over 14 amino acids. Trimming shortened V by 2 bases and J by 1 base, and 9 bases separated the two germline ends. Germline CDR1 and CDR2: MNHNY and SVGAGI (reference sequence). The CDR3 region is CASSYPGVSYEQYF. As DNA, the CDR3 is TGTGCCAGCAGTTACCCAGGGGTGTCCTACGAGCAGTACTTC.

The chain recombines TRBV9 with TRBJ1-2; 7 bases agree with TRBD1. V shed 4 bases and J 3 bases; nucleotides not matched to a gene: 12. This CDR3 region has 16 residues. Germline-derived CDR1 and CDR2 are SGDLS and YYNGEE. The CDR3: CASSPRQQGTYYGYTF. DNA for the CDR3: TGTGCCAGCAGCCCTCGACAACAGGGGACATACTATGGCTACACCTTC.

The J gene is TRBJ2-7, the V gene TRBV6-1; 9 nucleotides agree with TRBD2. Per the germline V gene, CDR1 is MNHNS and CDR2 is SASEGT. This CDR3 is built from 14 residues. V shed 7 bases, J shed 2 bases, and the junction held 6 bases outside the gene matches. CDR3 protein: CASKPSGDPYEQYF. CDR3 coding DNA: TGTGCCAGCAAACCTAGCGGGGACCCCTACGAGCAGTACTTC.

The CDR3 DNA sequence: TGTGCCTGGAGTAGGCCGGGATCGAACACTGAAGCTTTCTTT. Its protein is CAWSRPGSNTEAFF. V is TRBV30 and J is TRBJ1-1; D call uncertain. The germline CDR1 and CDR2 sequences are GTSNPN and SVGIG (reference sequence). There are 14 residues in the CDR3. Trimming removed 2 bases at V and 1 base at J, with 11 bases between.

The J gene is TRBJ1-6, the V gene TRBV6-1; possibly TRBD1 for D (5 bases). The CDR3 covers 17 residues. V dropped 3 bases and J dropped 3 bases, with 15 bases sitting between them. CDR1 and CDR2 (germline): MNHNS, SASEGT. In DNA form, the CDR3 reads TGTGCCAGCAGTGATGTCCCAACAAGGGGCTATAATTCACCCCTCCACTTT. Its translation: CASSDVPTRGYNSPLHF.

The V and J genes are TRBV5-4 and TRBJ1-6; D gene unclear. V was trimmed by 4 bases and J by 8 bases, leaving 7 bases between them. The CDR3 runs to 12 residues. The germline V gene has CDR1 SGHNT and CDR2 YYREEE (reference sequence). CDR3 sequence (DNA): TGTGCCAGCAGCGCTGGGGATTCACCCCTCCACTTT. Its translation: CASSAGDSPLHF.

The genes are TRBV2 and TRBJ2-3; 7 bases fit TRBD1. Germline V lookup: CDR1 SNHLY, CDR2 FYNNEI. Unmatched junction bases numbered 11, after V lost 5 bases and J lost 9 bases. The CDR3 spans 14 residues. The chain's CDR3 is CASSYRTGFLTQYF. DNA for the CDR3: TGTGCCAGCAGTTATCGGACAGGATTTTTGACGCAGTATTTT.